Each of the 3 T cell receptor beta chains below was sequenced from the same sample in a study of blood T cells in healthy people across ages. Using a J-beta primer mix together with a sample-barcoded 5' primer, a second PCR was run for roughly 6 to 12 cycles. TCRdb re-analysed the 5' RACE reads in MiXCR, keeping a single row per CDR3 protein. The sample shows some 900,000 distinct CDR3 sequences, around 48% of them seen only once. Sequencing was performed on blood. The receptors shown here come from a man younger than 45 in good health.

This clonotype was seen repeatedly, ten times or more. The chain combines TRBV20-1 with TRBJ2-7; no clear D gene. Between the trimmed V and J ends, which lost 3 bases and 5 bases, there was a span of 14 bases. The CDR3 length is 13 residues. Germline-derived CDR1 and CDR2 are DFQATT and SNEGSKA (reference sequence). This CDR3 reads CSARSGGKNEQYF. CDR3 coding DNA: TGCAGTGCTAGGTCAGGCGGAAAGAACGAGCAGTACTTC.

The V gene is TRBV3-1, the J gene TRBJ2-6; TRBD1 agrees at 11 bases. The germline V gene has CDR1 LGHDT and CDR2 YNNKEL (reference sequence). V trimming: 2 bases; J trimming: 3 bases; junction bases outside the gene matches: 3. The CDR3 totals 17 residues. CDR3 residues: CASSQRTGGSGANVLTF. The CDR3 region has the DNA TGTGCCAGCAGCCAAAGGACAGGGGGCAGTGGGGCCAACGTCCTGACTTTC.

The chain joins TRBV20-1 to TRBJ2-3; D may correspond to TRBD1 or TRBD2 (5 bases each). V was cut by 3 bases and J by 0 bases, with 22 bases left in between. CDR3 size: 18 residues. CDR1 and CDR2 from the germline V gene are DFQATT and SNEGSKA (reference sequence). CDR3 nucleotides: TGCAGTGCTAGTGCCCTAGACAGCGGTCGTTATAGCACAGATACGCAGTATTTT. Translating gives CSASALDSGRYSTDTQYF.